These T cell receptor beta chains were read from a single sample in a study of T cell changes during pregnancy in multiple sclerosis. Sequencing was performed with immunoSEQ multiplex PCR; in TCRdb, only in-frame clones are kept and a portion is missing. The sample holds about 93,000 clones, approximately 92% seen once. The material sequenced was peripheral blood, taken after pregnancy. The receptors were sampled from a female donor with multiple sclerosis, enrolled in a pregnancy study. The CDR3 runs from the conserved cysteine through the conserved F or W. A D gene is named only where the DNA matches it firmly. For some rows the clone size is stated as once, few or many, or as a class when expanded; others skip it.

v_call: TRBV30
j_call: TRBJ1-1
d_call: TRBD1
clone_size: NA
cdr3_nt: TGTGCCTGGAGTACAGGGGGCTGGGGGGCTGAAGCTTTCTTT
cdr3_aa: CAWSTGGWGAEAFF

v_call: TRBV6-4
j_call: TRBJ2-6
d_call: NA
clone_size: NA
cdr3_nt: TGTGCCAGCAGCAGGGGGGAAGGGGCCAACGTCCTGACTTTC
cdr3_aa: CASSRGEGANVLTF

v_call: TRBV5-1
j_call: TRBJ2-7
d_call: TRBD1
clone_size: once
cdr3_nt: TGCGCCAGCAGCTTGGCCGGGACAGGGGGCTCCGAGCAGTACTTC
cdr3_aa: CASSLAGTGGSEQYF

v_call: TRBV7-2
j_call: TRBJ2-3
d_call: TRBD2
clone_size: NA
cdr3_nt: TGTGCCAGCAGCTCCCTAGTGGCGGGAGAAGATACGCAGTATTTT
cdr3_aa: CASSSLVAGEDTQYF

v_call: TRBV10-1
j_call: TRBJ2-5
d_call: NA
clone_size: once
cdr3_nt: TGCGCCAGCAGTGAGGTCGGGGAGTCAAAGACCCAGTACTTC
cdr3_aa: CASSEVGESKTQYF

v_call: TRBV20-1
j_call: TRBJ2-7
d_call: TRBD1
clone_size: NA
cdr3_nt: TGCAGTGCTCGGGACAGCTACGAGCAGTACTTC
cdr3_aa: CSARDSYEQYF

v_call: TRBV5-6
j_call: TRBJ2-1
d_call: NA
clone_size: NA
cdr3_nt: TGTGCCAGCAGCTTGGGAGACAGAGTATACAATGAGCAGTTCTTC
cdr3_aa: CASSLGDRVYNEQFF

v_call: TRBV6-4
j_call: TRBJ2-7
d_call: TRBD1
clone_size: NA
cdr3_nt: TGTGCCAGCAGCCCCGGGACAGGGGACTACGAGCAGTACTTC
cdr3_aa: CASSPGTGDYEQYF

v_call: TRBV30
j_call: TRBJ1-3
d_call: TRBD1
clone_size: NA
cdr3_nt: TGTGCCTGGAGTGTATGGCGGGGACAGGGAAACACCATATATTTT
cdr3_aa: CAWSVWRGQGNTIYF

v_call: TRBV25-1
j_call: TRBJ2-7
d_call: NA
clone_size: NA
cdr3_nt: TGTGCCAGCAGTGGTAGAGGGTTACAGTCCTACGAGCAGTACTTC
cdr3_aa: CASSGRGLQSYEQYF

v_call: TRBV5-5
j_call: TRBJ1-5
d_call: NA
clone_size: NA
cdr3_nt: TGTGCCAGCAGCTTGTTCCGGGAGGTGAATCAGCCCCAGCATTTT
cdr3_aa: CASSLFREVNQPQHF

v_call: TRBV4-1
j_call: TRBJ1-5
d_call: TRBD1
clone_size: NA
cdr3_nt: TGCGCCAGCAGCCCGGCGGAGACAGGGTTGGGGCAGCCCCAGCATTTT
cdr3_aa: CASSPAETGLGQPQHF

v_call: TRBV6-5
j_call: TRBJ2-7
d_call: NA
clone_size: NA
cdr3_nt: TGTGCCAGCAGTTACTCGGGCTTAGCGAGCTCCTACGAGCAGTACTTC
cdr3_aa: CASSYSGLASSYEQYF

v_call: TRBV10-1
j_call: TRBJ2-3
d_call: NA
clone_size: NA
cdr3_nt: TGCGCCAGCAGTGAGTCTACGACTACTCCAGATACGCAGTATTTT
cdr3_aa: CASSESTTTPDTQYF

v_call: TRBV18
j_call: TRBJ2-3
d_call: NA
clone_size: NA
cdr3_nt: TGTGCCAGCTCACAGGGGGTCAGCACAGATACGCAGTATTTT
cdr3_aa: CASSQGVSTDTQYF

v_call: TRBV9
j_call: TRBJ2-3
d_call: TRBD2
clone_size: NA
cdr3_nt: TGTGCCAGCAGCGTAGCGGTCGGGGGGGCCAAGTCAGATACGCAGTATTTT
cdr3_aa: CASSVAVGGAKSDTQYF

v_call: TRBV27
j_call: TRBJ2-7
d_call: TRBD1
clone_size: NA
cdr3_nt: TGTGCAAGCCGGGACAGCCACTACGAGCAGTACTTC
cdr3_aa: CASRDSHYEQYF

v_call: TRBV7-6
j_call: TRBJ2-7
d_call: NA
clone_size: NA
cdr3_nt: TGTGCCAGCAGCGTGACAGTCCAATACGAGCAGTACTTC
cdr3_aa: CASSVTVQYEQYF

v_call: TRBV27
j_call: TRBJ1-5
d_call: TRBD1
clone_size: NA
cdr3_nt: TGTGCCAGCAGTTTATCGAGCAGGGGGCCTCAGCCCCAGCATTTT
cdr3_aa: CASSLSSRGPQPQHF

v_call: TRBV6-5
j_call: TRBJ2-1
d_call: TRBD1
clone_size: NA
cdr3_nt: TGTGCCAGCGTAGCCCGGACAGGGTACGAGTTCTTC
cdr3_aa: CASVARTGYEFF

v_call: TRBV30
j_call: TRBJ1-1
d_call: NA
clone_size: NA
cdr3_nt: TGTGCCGGAAGGCCCAGGGGCATTAAGGACACTGAAGCTTTCTTT
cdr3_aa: CAGRPRGIKDTEAFF

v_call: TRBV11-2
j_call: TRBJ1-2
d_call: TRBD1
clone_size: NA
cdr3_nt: TGTGCCAGCAGCTTGTCCGGGACAGGAATCTATGGCTACACCTTC
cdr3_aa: CASSLSGTGIYGYTF

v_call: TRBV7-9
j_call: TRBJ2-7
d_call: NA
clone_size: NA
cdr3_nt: TGTGCCAGCAGCGCCCTACAGGGACGGGGAGACTACTACGAGCAGTACTTC
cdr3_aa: CASSALQGRGDYYEQYF

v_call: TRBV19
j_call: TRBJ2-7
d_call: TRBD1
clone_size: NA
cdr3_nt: TGTGCCAGTAGTATCACTACAGGGGGTAAAGAGCAGTACTTC
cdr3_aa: CASSITTGGKEQYF

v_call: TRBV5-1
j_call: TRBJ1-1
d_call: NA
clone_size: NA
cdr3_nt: TGCGCCAGCAGCTTTGGACAGCGAGGTGAAGCTTTCTTT
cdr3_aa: CASSFGQRGEAFF

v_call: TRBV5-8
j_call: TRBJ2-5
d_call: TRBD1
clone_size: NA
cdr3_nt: TGTGCCAGCAGCTTCGGCAGGGGGCGACAAGAGACCCAGTACTTC
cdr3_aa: CASSFGRGRQETQYF

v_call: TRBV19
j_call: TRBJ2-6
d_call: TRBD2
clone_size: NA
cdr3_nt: TGTGCCAGTAGCACTAGCGCTGGGGCCAACGTCCTGACTTTC
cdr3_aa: CASSTSAGANVLTF

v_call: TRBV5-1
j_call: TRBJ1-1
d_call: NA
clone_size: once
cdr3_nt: TGCGCCAGCAGCTTGGCGCGGGCGGGCACTGAAGCTTTCTTT
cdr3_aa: CASSLARAGTEAFF

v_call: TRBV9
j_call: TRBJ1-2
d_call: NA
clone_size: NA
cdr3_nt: TGTGCCAGCAGCCCTAGCGCCGGGGTAACGTATGGCTACACCTTC
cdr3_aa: CASSPSAGVTYGYTF

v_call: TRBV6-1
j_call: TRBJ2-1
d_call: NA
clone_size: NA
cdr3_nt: TGTGCCAGCAGTGAGCAGGGTTGGGAGCAGTTCTTC
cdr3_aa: CASSEQGWEQFF

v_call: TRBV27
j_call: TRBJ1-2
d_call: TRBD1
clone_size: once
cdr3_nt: TGTGCCAGCAGTCACGGACAGGCATTCTATGGCTACACCTTC
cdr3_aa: CASSHGQAFYGYTF